This TCR beta chain was observed in a study of blood T cell repertoires in COVID-19. Sequenced by immunoSEQ multiplex PCR; TCRdb stores in-frame clones only, minus some. Of fewer than 200,000 clones listed, around 78% are singletons. Before being deemed recovered, Cohort 3 donors had two negative PCRs, clearance, or symptom resolution. Germline V gene lookup returns CDR1 SGHTA and CDR2 FQGTGA. This CDR3 is 12 amino acids long. Trimming took off 5 bases at V and 12 bases at J, with 14 bases between the two ends. V is TRBV7-3 and J is TRBJ2-1; tentative D call: TRBD1 (6 bases). This clonotype originated in a woman aged 45-60 years who had recovered from COVID-19. The source material was PBMCs or T cells enriched from blood (not recorded which). CDR3 sequence: CASSPGDGRQFF. As DNA, the CDR3 is TGTGCCAGCAGCCCAGGGGACGGCCGGCAGTTCTTC.